This T cell receptor beta chain derives from a study of cytomegalovirus exposure and HLA in healthy donors. Study-level information: The use of the same platform for the 110 or so validation repertoires and the 600 to 800 first-cohort repertoires was reported by a later analysis.

Data came from immunoSEQ multiplex PCR; TCRdb stores just in-frame clones and leaves some out. The sample lists under 250,000 clones; approximately 87% were seen once. General study points: The listing of 150 to 200 TCR beta chains classed them as cytomegalovirus-associated. For most TCR sequences rarity was the rule, although some public TCRs occurred in many donors. The tendency of first-cohort TCR clusters to co-occur in the approximately 110 validation repertoires was the finding of a later analysis.

Points on this clone: Antigen unknown.

The CDR3 runs 15 residues. Germline V lookup: CDR1 SGHVS, CDR2 FQNEAQ. V lost 5 bases to trimming and J lost 2 bases, with 10 bases between them. The sequenced material came from PBMCs. This receptor was identified in a man aged 18 to 30 in good health and CMV-seronegative. This chain links TRBV7-8 with TRBJ1-6, with D perhaps TRBD1 (5 bases). CDR3 loop: CASSVRVTYNSPLHF. In DNA form, the CDR3 reads TGTGCCAGCAGCGTCAGGGTAACCTATAATTCACCCCTCCACTTT.